This T cell receptor beta chain was sequenced for a study of blood T cell repertoires in COVID-19. About the research overall: The United States, Italy and Spain provided the acute and convalescent COVID-19 samples.

This CDR3 has 15 amino acids. The V and J ends lost 2 bases and 4 bases, in that order; junction bases with no gene match: 3. Germline V gene lookup returns CDR1 SGHNT and CDR2 YYREEE (reference sequence). In the authors' workflow: Amplifying reference gene primers gave estimates of nucleated cell counts. Clones were sequenced by immunoSEQ multiplex PCR, and TCRdb holds only the in-frame ones, with some missing. V and J calls and clone size are copied from that table; D and trimming were computed from the DNA. The data hold about 270,000 clones, with more than 75% observed a single time. The receptor was derived from a man aged 35-49 years with active or convalescent COVID-19. The chain is built from TRBV5-4 and TRBJ1-4; 9 bases map to TRBD1. The sequencing input was peripheral blood. The CDR3 DNA is TGTGCCAGCAGCTTACCGGGACAGGGTAATGAAAAACTGTTTTTT. Its translation is CASSLPGQGNEKLFF. The whole variable domain, filled in from reference TRBV5-4 and TRBJ1-4, reads ETGVTQSPTHLIKTRGQQVTLRCSSQSGHNTVSWYQQALGQGPQFIFQYYREEENGRGNFPPRFSGLQFPNYSSELNVNALELDDSALYLCASSLPGQGNEKLFFGSGTQLSVL.